This is a list of T cell receptor beta chains from one sample in a study of beta chain features in type 1 diabetes. Method: immunoSEQ multiplex PCR; TCRdb's copy keeps in-frame clones and lacks some. This sample carries around 300,000 clones, approximately 10% of them seen once, and the ten largest clones take over 0.015%. The sequencing sample was made of naive CD4+ T cells from blood. The receptors derive from a woman in her 30s in good health. CDR3s include the opening cysteine and the closing phenylalanine or tryptophan. The D gene is left open where the match is weak. Only part of the rows carry a size: once, few, many, or a class if the clone is expanded.

abundance | j_gene | v_gene | d_gene | CDR3aa | CDR3nt
NA | TRBJ1-1 | TRBV30 | NA | CAWSAGRATEAFF | TGTGCCTGGAGTGCCGGCAGGGCCACTGAAGCTTTCTTT
few | TRBJ2-4 | TRBV18 | NA | CASSRTEGLAKNIQYF | TGTGCCAGCTCACGAACGGAGGGCCTAGCCAAAAACATTCAGTACTTC
NA | TRBJ2-1 | TRBV7-8 | NA | CASSQGGPGYNEQFF | TGTGCCAGCAGCCAAGGAGGGCCAGGTTACAATGAGCAGTTCTTC
few | TRBJ2-7 | TRBV5-1 | TRBD1 | CASSSDRVPYEQYF | TGCGCCAGCAGCTCGGACAGGGTTCCCTACGAGCAGTACTTC
NA | TRBJ2-7 | TRBV18 | NA | CASSAGSYEQYF | TGTGCCAGCTCGGCGGGGAGCTACGAGCAGTACTTC
NA | TRBJ2-7 | TRBV28 | TRBD2 | CASSFPSGKTNEQYF | TGTGCCAGCAGTTTCCCTAGCGGGAAGACCAACGAGCAGTACTTC
NA | TRBJ2-3 | TRBV29-1 | TRBD2 | CSALRLAGRTDTQYF | TGCAGCGCCCTCCGGCTAGCGGGGCGCACAGATACGCAGTATTTT
NA | TRBJ1-2 | TRBV20-1 | NA | CSAAANYGYTF | TGCAGTGCGGCTGCTAACTATGGCTACACCTTC
NA | TRBJ2-1 | TRBV9 | TRBD1 | CASSVTRQGVSYNEQFF | TGTGCCAGCAGCGTAACGAGACAGGGGGTCTCCTACAATGAGCAGTTCTTC
NA | TRBJ2-5 | TRBV19 | TRBD2 | CASSPNWGAGVSETQYF | TGTGCCAGTAGTCCGAATTGGGGAGCGGGAGTTTCGGAGACCCAGTACTTC